The 20 T cell receptor beta chains presented below share a single source sample, sequenced in a study of cytomegalovirus exposure and HLA in healthy donors. The PCR used 60 Vbeta and 13 Jbeta primers. TCRdb's copy holds only in-frame clones and misses some; the assay was immunoSEQ multiplex PCR. The sample lists some 170,000 clones, nearly 80% seen once, with approximately 2.9% in the top ten. Material for sequencing was PBMCs. These receptors were obtained from a female donor in good health and CMV-seronegative.

The chain couples TRBV5-1 to TRBJ2-1; TRBD2 matches at 7 bases. The ends lost 4 bases at V and 5 bases at J; junction bases unmatched: 9. Germline CDR1 and CDR2: SGHRS and YFSETQ. This CDR3 is built from 15 residues. As DNA, the CDR3 is TGCGCCAGCAGCCCTGGTGCACTAGCGAACAATGAGCAGTTCTTC. Translating it yields CASSPGALANNEQFF. The full variable domain, completed using reference TRBV5-1 and TRBJ2-1, is KAGVTQTPRYLIKTRGQQVTLSCSPISGHRSVSWYQQTPGQGLQFLFEYFSETQRNKGNFPGRFSGRQFSNSRSEMNVSTLELGDSALYLCASSPGALANNEQFFGPGTRLTVL.

The genes are TRBV11-3 and TRBJ2-5; D remains unclear. The CDR3 has 11 residues. Germline V gives CDR1 SGHNT, CDR2 YENEEA. V lost 4 bases and J 5 bases, leaving 5 bases between the germline ends. CDR3 sequence reads: CASSSRETQYF. CDR3 DNA: TGTGCCAGCAGCTCGCGTGAGACCCAGTACTTC.

This sequence joins TRBV29-1 and TRBJ2-1, with 11 bases fitting TRBD1. This CDR3 spans 15 amino acids. The J segment lost 6 bases and the V segment lost 5 bases, leaving 9 bases of the junction unmatched. From germline, CDR1 is SQVTM and CDR2 ANQGSEA. The CDR3 loop reads CSVPGTGGRRNEQFF. The CDR3 region has the DNA TGCAGCGTTCCCGGGACAGGGGGTCGGCGCAATGAGCAGTTCTTC.

This clone showed up just once. This sequence joins TRBV28 and TRBJ1-4; TRBD1 agrees at 9 bases. The ends lost 3 bases at V and 16 bases at J; junction bases unmatched: 6. The CDR3 runs 12 residues. Looked up from germline, CDR1 is MDHEN and CDR2 is SYDVKM. Here the CDR3 reads CASSFLGQGPFF. For the CDR3, the DNA is TGTGCCAGCAGTTTCCTTGGACAGGGGCCGTTTTTT.

The J gene is TRBJ1-1, the V gene TRBV5-1; the D gene is possibly TRBD1 (6 bases). CDR1 and CDR2 (germline): SGHRS, YFSETQ. Trimming removed 4 bases from V and 5 bases from J, with 24 bases in between. This CDR3 comprises 17 residues. The CDR3 protein is CASSRATGGPRETEAFF. The CDR3 DNA follows: TGCGCCAGCAGCCGAGCCACTGGGGGCCCAAGGGAGACTGAAGCTTTCTTT.

This clone counts as medium-sized. In the same sample, other DNA sequences code for this CDR3. The chain carries TRBV7-9 and TRBJ1-4, with 10 bases identical to TRBD1. Looked up from germline, CDR1 is SEHNR and CDR2 is FQNEAQ (reference sequence). The CDR3 loop spans 14 amino acids. J lost 5 bases, V lost 3 bases, and 0 bases had no gene match. This CDR3 reads CASSLGQGNEKLFF. The CDR3 DNA sequence: TGTGCCAGCAGCTTGGGACAGGGGAATGAAAAACTGTTTTTT.

The CDR3: CASSKTGPGEKLFF. CDR3 sequence (DNA): TGTGCCAGCAGTAAGACAGGCCCGGGGGAAAAACTGTTTTTT. The chain joins TRBV27 to TRBJ1-4; D is possibly TRBD1 (6 bases). Germline V gene sequence: CDR1 MNHEY, CDR2 SMNVEV (reference sequence). The CDR3 loop spans 14 amino acids. Deletions cut 5 bases from V and 8 bases from J, with 15 bases between.

The chain has TRBV18 and TRBJ2-7; a weak D match, TRBD1 (6 bases). This CDR3 has 15 amino acids. CDR1 KGHSH and CDR2 LQKENI come from the germline V gene. V was clipped by 4 bases and J by 3 bases, with 16 bases between them. CDR3 in amino acids: CASSLLQGTLYEQYF. CDR3 coding DNA: TGTGCCAGCTCACTTCTTCAGGGGACCCTCTACGAGCAGTACTTC. Supplemented by reference TRBV18 and TRBJ2-7, the full variable domain reads NAGVMQNPRHLVRRRGQEARLRCSPMKGHSHVYWYRQLPEEGLKFMVYLQKENIIDESGMPKERFSAEFPKEGPSILRIQQVVRGDSAAYFCASSLLQGTLYEQYFGPGTRLTVT.

This chain connects TRBV11-2 to TRBJ2-1, with D possibly matching TRBD1 (6 bases). V lost 4 bases to trimming and J lost 9 bases, with 10 bases between them. This CDR3 comprises 12 residues. Germline loops: CDR1 SGHAT, CDR2 FQNNGV. This chain's CDR3 is CASSSTGTEQFF. CDR3 coding DNA: TGTGCCAGCAGCTCAACAGGGACTGAGCAGTTCTTC.

V gene TRBV2 combines with J gene TRBJ2-7, with TRBD2 matching 8 bases. Trimming cost V 7 bases and J 0 bases; bases outside gene matches: 8. CDR1 and CDR2 (germline): SNHLY, FYNNEI. The CDR3 runs to 15 residues. The CDR3 protein is CASKVGRGGSYEQYF. The CDR3 nucleotides read TGTGCCAGCAAAGTGGGACGGGGGGGCTCCTACGAGCAGTACTTC.

The rearrangement joins TRBV5-4 to TRBJ1-2, with D possibly matching TRBD1 (6 bases). The CDR3 is 13 residues long. Per the germline V gene, CDR1 is SGHNT and CDR2 is YYREEE (reference sequence). Trimming took 1 base from V and 3 from J, leaving 7 bases between them. In nucleotides, the CDR3 is TGTGCCAGCAGCTTGACAGGGTACTATGGCTACACCTTC. Encoded protein: CASSLTGYYGYTF.

This chain connects TRBV6-5 to TRBJ1-2; D is undetermined. With 0 bases removed from V and 7 bases from J, the gap between germline ends came to 12 bases. There are 14 residues in the CDR3. Germline lookup yields CDR1 MNHEY and CDR2 SVGAGI. In nucleotides, the CDR3 is TGTGCCAGCAGTTACTCGGGCATCCCGCCTGGCTACACCTTC. Translated, it gives CASSYSGIPPGYTF.

The chain employs TRBV7-9 and TRBJ1-2; 7 bases fit TRBD1. V trimming: 2 bases; J trimming: 2 bases; junction bases outside the gene matches: 5. The CDR3 consists of 15 residues. From germline, CDR1 is SEHNR and CDR2 FQNEAQ (reference sequence). The CDR3 coding sequence is TGTGCCAGCAGCTTATATGCAGGGGGAAACTATGGCTACACCTTC. The encoded protein is CASSLYAGGNYGYTF.

The V gene is TRBV4-2, the J gene TRBJ2-5; 9 nucleotides align to TRBD2. Germline CDR1 reads LGHNA; CDR2 reads YNFKEQ. V dropped 1 base and J dropped 2; count of bases not matched to a gene: 5. CDR3 size: 16 residues. The DNA of the CDR3 is TGTGCCAGCAGCCAAGGTAGCGGGAGCGAACAAGAGACCCAGTACTTC. Translating gives CASSQGSGSEQETQYF.

This clone was counted once. The chain uses TRBV7-9 and TRBJ2-2; 8 bases line up with TRBD2. Germline CDR1 and CDR2: SEHNR and FQNEAQ (reference sequence). The ends lost 5 bases at V and 1 base at J; junction bases unmatched: 6. CDR3 size: 16 residues. The CDR3 nucleotides read TGTGCCAGCAGCCCACTTAGCGGGGTGAACACCGGGGAGCTGTTTTTT. Protein product: CASSPLSGVNTGELFF.

A few counts support this clone. The genes are TRBV19 and TRBJ1-4; D might be TRBD1 (6 bases). The CDR3 has 15 residues. The V gene lost 6 bases and the J gene lost 2 bases, with 13 bases spanning the gap. CDR1 and CDR2 (germline): LNHDA, SQIVND (reference sequence). CDR3: CASSPRGFTNEKLFF. As DNA, the CDR3 is TGTGCCAGTAGCCCGAGGGGGTTTACTAATGAAAAACTGTTTTTT.

The chain employs TRBV5-1 and TRBJ2-7, with TRBD1 matching 11 bases. Germline lookup yields CDR1 SGHRS and CDR2 YFSETQ. V was clipped by 3 bases and J by 4 bases; unmatched bases: 6. This CDR3 is built from 15 residues. This chain's CDR3 is CASSSGQGAFYEQYF. The CDR3 DNA sequence: TGCGCCAGCAGCTCCGGACAGGGGGCGTTTTACGAGCAGTACTTC.

The chain couples TRBV30 to TRBJ1-5, with TRBD1 as a possible D gene (5 bases). The germline V gene has CDR1 GTSNPN and CDR2 SVGIG (reference sequence). The CDR3 extends over 13 amino acids. V was cut by 1 base and J by 4 bases, with 8 bases left in between. CDR3 sequence (DNA): TGTGCCTGGAGTGGGACACTAAATCAGCCCCAGCATTTT. Residues: CAWSGTLNQPQHF.

The chain joins TRBV15 to TRBJ2-1; D might be TRBD1 (6 bases). Trimming pared 4 bases from V and 8 bases from J, leaving 15 bases between. CDR1 is LNHNV, CDR2 YYDKDF, per germline (reference sequence). The CDR3 contains 14 residues. CDR3 nucleotide sequence: TGTGCCACCAGCAAACAGGGCGATAACTATGAGCAGTTCTTC. It encodes CATSKQGDNYEQFF.

J is TRBJ2-1 and V is TRBV16; 7 bases map to TRBD2. Germline V gene sequence: CDR1 KGHSY, CDR2 FQNENV. The CDR3 runs to 15 residues. Losses at the gene ends were 3 bases for V and 0 bases for J; bases not matched to a gene: 2. The CDR3 sequence: CASSQRESSYNEQFF. CDR3 DNA: TGTGCCAGCAGCCAGCGGGAGAGCTCCTACAATGAGCAGTTCTTC.